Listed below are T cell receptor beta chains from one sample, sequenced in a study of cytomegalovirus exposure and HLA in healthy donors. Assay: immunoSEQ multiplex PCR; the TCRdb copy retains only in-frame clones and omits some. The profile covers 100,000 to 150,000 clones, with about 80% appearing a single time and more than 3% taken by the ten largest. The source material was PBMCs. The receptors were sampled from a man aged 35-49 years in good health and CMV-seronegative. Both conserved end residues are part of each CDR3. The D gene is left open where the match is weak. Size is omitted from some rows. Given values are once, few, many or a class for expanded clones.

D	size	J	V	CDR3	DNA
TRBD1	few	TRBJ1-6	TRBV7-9	CASSSGTANSPLHF	TGTGCCAGCAGCTCCGGGACAGCCAATTCACCCCTCCACTTT
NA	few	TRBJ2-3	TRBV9	CASSVGGGSTDTQYF	TGTGCCAGCAGCGTCGGCGGGGGCAGCACAGATACGCAGTATTTT
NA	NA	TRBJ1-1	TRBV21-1	CASSNLEGQGCIEAFF	TGTGCCAGCAGCAACCTCGAGGGACAGGGTTGTATTGAAGCTTTCTTT
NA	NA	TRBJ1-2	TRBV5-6	CASSPAGTRGYTF	TGTGCCAGCAGCCCCGCCGGGACAAGAGGCTACACCTTC
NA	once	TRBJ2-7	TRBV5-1	CASSSPGTSEQYF	TGCGCCAGCAGCTCCCCCGGGACATCCGAGCAGTACTTC
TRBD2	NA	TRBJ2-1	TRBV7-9	CASSLLAGGAGQFF	TGTGCCAGCAGCTTACTAGCGGGGGGAGCCGGGCAGTTCTTC
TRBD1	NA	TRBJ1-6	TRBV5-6	CASSQGQGLSSPLHF	TGTGCCAGCAGCCAAGGACAGGGATTGTCTTCACCCCTCCACTTT
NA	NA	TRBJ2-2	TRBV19	CASSFGGQDTGELFF	TGTGCCAGTAGTTTCGGGGGGCAGGACACCGGGGAGCTGTTTTTT
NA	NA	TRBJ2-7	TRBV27	CASSLRQDRREQYF	TGTGCCAGCAGTTTGAGACAGGATAGGCGCGAGCAGTACTTC
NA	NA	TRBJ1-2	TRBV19	CASSMNRDYGYTF	TGTGCCAGTAGTATGAACAGGGACTATGGCTACACCTTC
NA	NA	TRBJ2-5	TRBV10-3	CAISELFEGGSASQETQYF	TGTGCCATCAGTGAGCTCTTTGAAGGGGGATCGGCTAGCCAAGAGACCCAGTACTTC
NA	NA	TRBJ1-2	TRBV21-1	CASRGHRGEHYGYTF	TGTGCCAGCAGGGGACACAGGGGAGAGCACTATGGCTACACCTTC
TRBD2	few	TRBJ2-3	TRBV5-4	CASSFTSGGTDTQYF	TGTGCCAGCAGCTTCACTAGCGGGGGGACAGATACGCAGTATTTT
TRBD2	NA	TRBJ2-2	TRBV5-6	CASSRGLWSTGELFF	TGTGCCAGCAGCCGGGGACTATGGAGCACCGGGGAGCTGTTTTTT
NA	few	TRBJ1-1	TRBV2	CASMDSALNTEAFF	TGTGCCAGCATGGACAGCGCCTTGAACACTGAAGCTTTCTTT